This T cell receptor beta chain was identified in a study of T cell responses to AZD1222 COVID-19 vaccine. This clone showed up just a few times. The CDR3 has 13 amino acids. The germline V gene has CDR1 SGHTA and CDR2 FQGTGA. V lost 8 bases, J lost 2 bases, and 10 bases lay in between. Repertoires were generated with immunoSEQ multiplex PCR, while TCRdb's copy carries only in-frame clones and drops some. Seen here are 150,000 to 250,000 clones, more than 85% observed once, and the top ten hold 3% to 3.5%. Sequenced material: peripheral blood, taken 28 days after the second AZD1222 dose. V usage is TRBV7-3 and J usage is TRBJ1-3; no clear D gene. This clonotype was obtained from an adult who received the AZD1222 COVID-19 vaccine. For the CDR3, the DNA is TGTGCCAGCGGTGGATCCACTGGAAACACCATATATTTT. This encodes CASGGSTGNTIYF.